This T cell receptor (beta chain) was recovered during a study of T cell responses to AZD1222 COVID-19 vaccine. A word on this clone: Its antigen is unidentified.

The germline gives CDR1 SGHRS, CDR2 YFSETQ. Trimming cost V 0 bases and J 2 bases, with 2 bases left between them. The CDR3 runs to 13 residues. General study results and limits: Once two AZD1222 doses were given, Spike-specific TCR breadth and depth went up.

Libraries were prepared by immunoSEQ multiplex PCR; TCRdb keeps only in-frame clonotypes and omits some of them. Of 150,000 to 200,000 clones in the sample, roughly 92% were seen once. The chain recombines TRBV5-1 with TRBJ2-2, with unresolved D. The sequence was obtained from an adult in good health. This sample comprised peripheral blood, obtained on day 0 of AZD1222 vaccination. CDR3 amino acids: CASSLGNTGELFF. CDR3 sequence (DNA): TGCGCCAGCAGCTTGGGAAACACCGGGGAGCTGTTTTTT.